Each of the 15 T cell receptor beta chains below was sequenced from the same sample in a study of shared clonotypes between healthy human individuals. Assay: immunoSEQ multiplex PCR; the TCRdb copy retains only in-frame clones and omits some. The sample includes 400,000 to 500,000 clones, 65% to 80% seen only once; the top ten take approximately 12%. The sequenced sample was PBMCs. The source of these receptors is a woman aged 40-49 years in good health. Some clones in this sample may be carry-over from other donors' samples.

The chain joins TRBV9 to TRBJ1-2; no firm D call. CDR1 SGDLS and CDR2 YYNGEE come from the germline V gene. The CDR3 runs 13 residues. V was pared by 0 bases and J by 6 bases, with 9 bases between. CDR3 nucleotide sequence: TGTGCCAGCAGCGTAGCTGGTCCCCATGGCTACACCTTC. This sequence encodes CASSVAGPHGYTF.

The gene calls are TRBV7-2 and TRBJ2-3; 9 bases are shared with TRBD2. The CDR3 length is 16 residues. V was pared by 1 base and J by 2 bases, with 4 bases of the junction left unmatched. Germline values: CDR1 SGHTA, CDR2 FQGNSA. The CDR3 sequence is CASSLGLAGYTDTQYF. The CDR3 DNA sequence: TGTGCCAGCAGCTTAGGCCTAGCGGGGTACACAGATACGCAGTATTTT.

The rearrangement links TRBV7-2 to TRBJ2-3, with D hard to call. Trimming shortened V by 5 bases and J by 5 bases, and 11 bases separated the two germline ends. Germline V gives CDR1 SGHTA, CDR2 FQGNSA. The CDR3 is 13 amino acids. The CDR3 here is CASSPVRLDTQYF. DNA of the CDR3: TGTGCCAGCAGCCCCGTTAGGCTAGATACGCAGTATTTT. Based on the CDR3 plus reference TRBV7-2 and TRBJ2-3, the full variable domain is GAGVSQSPSNKVTEKGKDVELRCDPISGHTALYWYRQSLGQGLEFLIYFQGNSAPDKSGLPSDRFSAERTGGSVSTLTIQRTQQEDSAVYLCASSPVRLDTQYFGPGTRLTVL.

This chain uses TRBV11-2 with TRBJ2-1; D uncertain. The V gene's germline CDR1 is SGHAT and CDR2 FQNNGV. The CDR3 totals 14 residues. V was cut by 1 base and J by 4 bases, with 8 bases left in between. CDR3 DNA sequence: TGTGCCAGCAGCTTAGCCTCTCTTTACAATGAGCAGTTCTTC. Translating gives CASSLASLYNEQFF.

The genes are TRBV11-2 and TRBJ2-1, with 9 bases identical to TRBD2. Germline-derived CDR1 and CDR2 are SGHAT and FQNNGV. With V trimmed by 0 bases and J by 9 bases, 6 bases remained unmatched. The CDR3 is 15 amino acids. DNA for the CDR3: TGTGCCAGCAGCTTAGACGGCGGGAGGGCAAGTGAGCAGTTCTTC. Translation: CASSLDGGRASEQFF.

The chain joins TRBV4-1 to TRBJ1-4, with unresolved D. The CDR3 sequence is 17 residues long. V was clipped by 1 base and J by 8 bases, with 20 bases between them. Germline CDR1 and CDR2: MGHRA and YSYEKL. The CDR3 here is CASSQGPRREGGEKLFF. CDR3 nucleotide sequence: TGCGCCAGCAGCCAAGGGCCTCGTCGGGAGGGTGGGGAAAAACTGTTTTTT.

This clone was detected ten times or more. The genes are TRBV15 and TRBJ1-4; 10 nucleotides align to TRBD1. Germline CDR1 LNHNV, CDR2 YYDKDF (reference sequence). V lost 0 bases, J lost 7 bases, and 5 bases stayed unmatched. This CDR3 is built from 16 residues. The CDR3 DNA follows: TGTGCCACCAGCAGAGATGGGGGACAGGGGTTTGAAAAACTGTTTTTT. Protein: CATSRDGGQGFEKLFF.

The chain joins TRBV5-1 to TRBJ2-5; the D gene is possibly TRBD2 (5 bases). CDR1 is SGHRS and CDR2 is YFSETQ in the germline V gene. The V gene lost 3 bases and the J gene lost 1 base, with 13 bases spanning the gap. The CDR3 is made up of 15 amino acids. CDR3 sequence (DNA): TGCGCCAGCAGCTCAAGCGGCTTCCCCCAAGAGACCCAGTACTTC. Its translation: CASSSSGFPQETQYF.

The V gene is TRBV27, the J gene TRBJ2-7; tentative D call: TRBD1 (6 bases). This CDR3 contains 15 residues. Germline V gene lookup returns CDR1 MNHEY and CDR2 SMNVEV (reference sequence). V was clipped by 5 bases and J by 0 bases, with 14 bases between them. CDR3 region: CASSPPDSSSYEQYF. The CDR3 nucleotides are TGTGCCAGCAGTCCCCCGGACAGTAGCTCCTACGAGCAGTACTTC.

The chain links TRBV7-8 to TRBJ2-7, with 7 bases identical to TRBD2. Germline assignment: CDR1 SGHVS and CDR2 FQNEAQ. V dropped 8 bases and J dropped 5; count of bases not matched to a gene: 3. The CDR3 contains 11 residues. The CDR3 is CASSGRNEQYF. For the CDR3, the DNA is TGTGCCAGCTCCGGGAGGAACGAGCAGTACTTC.

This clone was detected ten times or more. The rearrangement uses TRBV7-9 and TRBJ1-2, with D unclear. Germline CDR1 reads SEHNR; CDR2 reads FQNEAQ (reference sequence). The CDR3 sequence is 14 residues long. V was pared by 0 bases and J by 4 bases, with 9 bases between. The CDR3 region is CASSLAGSAYGYTF. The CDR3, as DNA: TGTGCCAGCAGCTTAGCAGGGAGCGCCTATGGCTACACCTTC.

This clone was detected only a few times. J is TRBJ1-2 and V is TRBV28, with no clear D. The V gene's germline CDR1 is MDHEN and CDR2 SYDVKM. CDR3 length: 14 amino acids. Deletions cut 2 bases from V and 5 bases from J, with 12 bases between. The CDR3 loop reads CASSLGSDYYGYTF. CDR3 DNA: TGTGCCAGCAGTTTAGGGTCCGATTATTATGGCTACACCTTC.

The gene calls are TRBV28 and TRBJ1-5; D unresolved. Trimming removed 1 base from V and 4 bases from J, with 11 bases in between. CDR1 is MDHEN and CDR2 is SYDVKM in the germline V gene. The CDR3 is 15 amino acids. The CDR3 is CASSLSNYLNQPQHF. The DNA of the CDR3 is TGTGCCAGCAGTTTATCCAACTATCTTAATCAGCCCCAGCATTTT.

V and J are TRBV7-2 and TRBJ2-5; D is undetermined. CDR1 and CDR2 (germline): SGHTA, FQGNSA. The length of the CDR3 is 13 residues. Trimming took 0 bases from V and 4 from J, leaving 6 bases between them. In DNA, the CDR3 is TGTGCCAGCAGCTTAGCGATGGGAGAGACCCAGTACTTC. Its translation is CASSLAMGETQYF.

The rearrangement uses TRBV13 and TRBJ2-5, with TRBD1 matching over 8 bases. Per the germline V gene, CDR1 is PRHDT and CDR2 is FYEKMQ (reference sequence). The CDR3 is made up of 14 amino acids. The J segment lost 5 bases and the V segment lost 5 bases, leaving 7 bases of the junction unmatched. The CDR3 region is CASSRWTGRETQYF. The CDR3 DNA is TGTGCCAGCAGCCGGTGGACAGGGCGGGAGACCCAGTACTTC.